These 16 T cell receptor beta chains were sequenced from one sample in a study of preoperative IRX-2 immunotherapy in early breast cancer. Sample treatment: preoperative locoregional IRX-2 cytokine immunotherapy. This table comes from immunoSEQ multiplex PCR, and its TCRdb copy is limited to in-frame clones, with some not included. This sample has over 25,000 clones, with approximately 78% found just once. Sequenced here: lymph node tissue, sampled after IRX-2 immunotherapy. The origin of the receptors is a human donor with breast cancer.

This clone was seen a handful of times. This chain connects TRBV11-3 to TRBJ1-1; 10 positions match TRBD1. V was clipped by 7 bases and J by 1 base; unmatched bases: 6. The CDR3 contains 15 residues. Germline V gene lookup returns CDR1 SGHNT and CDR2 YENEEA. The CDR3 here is CASNYRDRGNTEAFF. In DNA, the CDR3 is TGTGCCAGCAACTACCGGGACAGGGGGAACACTGAAGCTTTCTTT. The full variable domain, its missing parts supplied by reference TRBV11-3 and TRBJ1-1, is EAGVVQSPRYKIIEKKQPVAFWCNPISGHNTLYWYLQNLGQGPELLIRYENEEAVDDSQLPKDRFSAERLKGVDSTLKIQPAELGDSAVYLCASNYRDRGNTEAFFGQGTRLTVV.

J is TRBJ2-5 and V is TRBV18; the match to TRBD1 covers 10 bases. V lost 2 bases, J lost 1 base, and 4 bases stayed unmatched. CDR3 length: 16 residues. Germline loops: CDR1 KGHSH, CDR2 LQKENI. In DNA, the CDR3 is TGTGCCAGCTCACCAAGGACAGGGGGGAGCCAAGAGACCCAGTACTTC. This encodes CASSPRTGGSQETQYF.

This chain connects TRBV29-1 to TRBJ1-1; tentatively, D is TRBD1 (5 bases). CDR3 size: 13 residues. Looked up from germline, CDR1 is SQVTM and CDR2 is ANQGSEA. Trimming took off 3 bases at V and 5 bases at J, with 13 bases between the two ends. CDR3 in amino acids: CSVDGGVVTEAFF. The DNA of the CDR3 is TGCAGCGTTGACGGGGGGGTGGTGACTGAAGCTTTCTTT.

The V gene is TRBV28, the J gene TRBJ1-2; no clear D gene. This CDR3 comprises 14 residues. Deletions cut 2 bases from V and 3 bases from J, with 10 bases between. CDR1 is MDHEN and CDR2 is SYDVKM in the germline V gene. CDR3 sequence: CASSLMERDYGYTF. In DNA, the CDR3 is TGTGCCAGCAGTTTAATGGAGAGAGACTATGGCTACACCTTC.

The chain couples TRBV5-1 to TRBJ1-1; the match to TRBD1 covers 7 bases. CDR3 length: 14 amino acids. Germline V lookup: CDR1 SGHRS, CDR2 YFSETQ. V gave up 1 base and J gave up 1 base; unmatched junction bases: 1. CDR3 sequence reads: CASSLTGANTEAFF. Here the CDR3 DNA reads TGCGCCAGCAGCTTGACAGGGGCGAACACTGAAGCTTTCTTT.

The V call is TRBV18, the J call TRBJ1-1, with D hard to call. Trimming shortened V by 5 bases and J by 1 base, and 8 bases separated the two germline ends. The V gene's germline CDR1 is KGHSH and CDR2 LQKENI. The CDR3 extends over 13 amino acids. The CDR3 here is CASSTGENTEAFF. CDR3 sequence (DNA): TGTGCCAGCTCAACGGGTGAGAACACTGAAGCTTTCTTT.

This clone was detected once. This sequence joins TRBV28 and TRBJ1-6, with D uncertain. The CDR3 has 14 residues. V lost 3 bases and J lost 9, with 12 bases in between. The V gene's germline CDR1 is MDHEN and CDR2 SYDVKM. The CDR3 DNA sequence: TGTGCCAGCAGTTTTTCCATCTTGGTTTCACCCCTCCACTTT. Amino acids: CASSFSILVSPLHF.

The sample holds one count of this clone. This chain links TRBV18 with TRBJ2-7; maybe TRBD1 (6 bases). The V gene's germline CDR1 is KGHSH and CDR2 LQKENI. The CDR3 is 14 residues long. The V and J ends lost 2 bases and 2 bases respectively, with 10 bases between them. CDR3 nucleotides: TGTGCCAGCTCACCAGACAGGCGCACCTACGAGCAGTACTTC. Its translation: CASSPDRRTYEQYF.

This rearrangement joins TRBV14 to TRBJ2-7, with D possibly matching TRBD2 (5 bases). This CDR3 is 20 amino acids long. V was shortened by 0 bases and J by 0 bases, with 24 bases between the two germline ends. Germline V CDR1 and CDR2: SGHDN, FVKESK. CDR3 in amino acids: CASSQDVWPGSHSYSYEQYF. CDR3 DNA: TGTGCCAGCAGCCAAGATGTTTGGCCGGGATCCCACTCCTACTCCTACGAGCAGTACTTC.

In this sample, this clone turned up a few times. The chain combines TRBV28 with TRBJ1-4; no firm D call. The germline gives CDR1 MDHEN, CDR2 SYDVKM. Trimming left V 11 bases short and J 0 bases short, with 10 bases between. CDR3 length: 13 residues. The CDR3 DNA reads TGTGCCTCGCGATCTTCAACTAATGAAAAACTGTTTTTT. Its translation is CASRSSTNEKLFF.

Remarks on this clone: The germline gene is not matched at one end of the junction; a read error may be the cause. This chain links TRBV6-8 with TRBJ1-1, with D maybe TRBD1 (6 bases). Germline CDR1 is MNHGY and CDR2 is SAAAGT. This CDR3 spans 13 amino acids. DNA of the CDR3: TGTGCCATCAGTGTGGGACAAAACACTGAAGCTTTCTTT. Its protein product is CAISVGQNTEAFF.

The CDR3 sequence: CASSLSQGMGYGYTF. The CDR3 nucleotides are TGCGCCAGCAGCTTGAGTCAGGGGATGGGCTATGGCTACACCTTC. The chain couples TRBV5-1 to TRBJ1-2; D possibly corresponds to TRBD1 (6 bases). CDR1 is SGHRS, CDR2 YFSETQ, per germline. V was trimmed by 1 base and J by 4 bases, leaving 14 bases between them. The CDR3 extends over 15 amino acids.

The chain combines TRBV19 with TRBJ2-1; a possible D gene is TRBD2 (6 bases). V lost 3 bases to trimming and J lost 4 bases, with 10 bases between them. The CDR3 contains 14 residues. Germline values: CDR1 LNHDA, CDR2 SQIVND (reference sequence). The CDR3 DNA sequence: TGTGCCAGTAGTATCGGCGGGGTGTACAATGAGCAGTTCTTC. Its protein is CASSIGGVYNEQFF.

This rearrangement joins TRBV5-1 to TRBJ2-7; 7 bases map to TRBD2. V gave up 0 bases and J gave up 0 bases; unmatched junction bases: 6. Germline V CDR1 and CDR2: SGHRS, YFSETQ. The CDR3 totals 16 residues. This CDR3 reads CASSLGTSGDSYEQYF. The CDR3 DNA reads TGCGCCAGCAGCTTGGGGACCAGCGGGGACTCCTACGAGCAGTACTTC.

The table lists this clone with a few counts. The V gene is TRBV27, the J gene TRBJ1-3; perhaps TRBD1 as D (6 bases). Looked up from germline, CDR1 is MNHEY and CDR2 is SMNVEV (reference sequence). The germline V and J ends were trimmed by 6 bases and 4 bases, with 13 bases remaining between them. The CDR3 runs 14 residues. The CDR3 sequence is CASRIDRSGNTIYF. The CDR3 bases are TGTGCCAGCAGAATAGACAGGAGCGGAAACACCATATATTTT.

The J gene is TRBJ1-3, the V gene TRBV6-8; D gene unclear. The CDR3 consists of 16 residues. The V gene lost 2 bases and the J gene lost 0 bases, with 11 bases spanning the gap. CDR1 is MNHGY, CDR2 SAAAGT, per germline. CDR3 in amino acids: CASSYIHPSSGNTIYF. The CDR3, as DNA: TGTGCCAGCAGTTACATCCACCCGAGCTCTGGAAACACCATATATTTT.